This T cell receptor (beta chain) appears in the sequencing data of a study of T cells in Graves' hyperthyroidism and ophthalmopathy. At the level of the study: Peripheral blood sampling occurred at initial diagnosis, before any treatment.

This clonotype was observed at least ten times. Germline lookup yields CDR1 SQVTM and CDR2 ANQGSEA. The CDR3 has 15 residues. V shed 1 base and J 5 bases; nucleotides not matched to a gene: 9. Exclusions: uncontrolled infection, other autoimmune disease, pregnancy, lactation. Extraction of PBMCs used roughly 9.4 ml of fresh peripheral blood. What was amplified from RNA transcripts were TCR beta CDR3 regions. HTBI primers were employed in a first-round RT-PCR of the TCR CDR3. Using its own MiXCR run on the multiplex PCR reads, TCRdb lists one record per CDR3 protein. Of about 710,000 distinct CDR3 sequences in the sample, less than 20% were seen once.

The sequenced material came from blood. V gene TRBV29-1 combines with J gene TRBJ2-7; TRBD1 matches at 9 bases. This receptor was taken from a young man with Graves' hyperthyroidism. CDR3 in DNA: TGCAGCGTTGAAGTTCGGGACAGGGATCGGGACGAGCAGTACTTC. Translation gives CSVEVRDRDRDEQYF.